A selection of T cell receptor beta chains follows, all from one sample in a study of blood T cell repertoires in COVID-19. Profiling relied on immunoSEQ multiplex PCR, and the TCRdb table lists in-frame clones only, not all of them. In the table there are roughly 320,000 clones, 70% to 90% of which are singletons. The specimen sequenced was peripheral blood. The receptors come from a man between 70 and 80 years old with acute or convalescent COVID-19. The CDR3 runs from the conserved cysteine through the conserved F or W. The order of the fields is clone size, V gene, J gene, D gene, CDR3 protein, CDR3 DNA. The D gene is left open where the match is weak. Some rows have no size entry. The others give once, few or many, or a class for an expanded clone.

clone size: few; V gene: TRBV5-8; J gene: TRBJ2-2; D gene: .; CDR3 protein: CASSLEQAAGELFF; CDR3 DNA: TGTGCCAGCAGCTTAGAACAGGCAGCCGGGGAGCTGTTTTTT
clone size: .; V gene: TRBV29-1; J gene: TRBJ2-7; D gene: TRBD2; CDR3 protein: CSAVPSSGRSYEQYF; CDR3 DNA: TGCAGCGCCGTCCCCAGTAGCGGGAGGTCCTACGAGCAGTACTTC
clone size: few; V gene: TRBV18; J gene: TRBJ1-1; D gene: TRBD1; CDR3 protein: CASSPGTGRTEAFF; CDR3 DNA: TGTGCCAGCTCACCCGGGACAGGGAGGACTGAAGCTTTCTTT
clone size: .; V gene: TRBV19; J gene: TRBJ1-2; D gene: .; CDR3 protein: CASRHTEYYGYTF; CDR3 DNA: TGTGCCAGTAGACATACAGAATACTATGGCTACACCTTC
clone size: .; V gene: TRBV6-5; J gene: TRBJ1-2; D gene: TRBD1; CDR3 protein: CASSRDSLYGYTF; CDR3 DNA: TGTGCCAGCAGCCGGGACAGCCTCTATGGCTACACCTTC
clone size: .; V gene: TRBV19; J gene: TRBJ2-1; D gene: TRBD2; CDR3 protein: CASSNSGWGNEQFF; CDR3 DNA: TGTGCCAGTAGTAATAGCGGGTGGGGCAATGAGCAGTTCTTC
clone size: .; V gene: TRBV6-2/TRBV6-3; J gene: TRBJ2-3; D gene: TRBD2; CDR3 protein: CASSVKNTGLAGVYHTDTQYF; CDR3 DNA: TGTGCCAGCAGTGTTAAAAACACCGGACTAGCGGGAGTCTATCACACAGATACGCAGTATTTT
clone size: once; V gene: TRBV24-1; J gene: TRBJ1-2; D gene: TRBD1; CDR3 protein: CATSGLGTVRGRRAYGYTF; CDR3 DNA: TGTGCCACCAGTGGCCTCGGCACAGTTAGGGGGCGCCGGGCCTATGGCTACACCTTC
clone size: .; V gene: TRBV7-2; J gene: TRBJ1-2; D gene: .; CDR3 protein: CASSLVVRQPYGYTF; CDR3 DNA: TGTGCCAGCAGCTTAGTAGTCCGACAGCCCTATGGCTACACCTTC
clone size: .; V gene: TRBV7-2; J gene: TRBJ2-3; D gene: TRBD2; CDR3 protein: CASSLTSVGDTQYF; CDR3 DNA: TGTGCCAGCAGCTTAACTAGCGTCGGAGATACGCAGTATTTT
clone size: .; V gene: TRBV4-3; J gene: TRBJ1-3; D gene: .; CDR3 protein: CASSQVANQDSGNTIYF; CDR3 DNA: TGCGCCAGCAGCCAAGTGGCGAATCAGGACTCTGGAAACACCATATATTTT
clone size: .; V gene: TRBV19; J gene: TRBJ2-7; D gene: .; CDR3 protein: CASSITTVPEQYF; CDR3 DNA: TGTGCCAGTAGTATCACAACCGTTCCGGAGCAGTACTTC
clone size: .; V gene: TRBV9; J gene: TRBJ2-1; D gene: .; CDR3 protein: CASSSEPLPPNEQFF; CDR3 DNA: TGTGCCAGCAGCTCTGAACCACTACCACCCAATGAGCAGTTCTTC
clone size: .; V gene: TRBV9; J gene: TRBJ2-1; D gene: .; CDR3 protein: CASSAAGSYNEQFF; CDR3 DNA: TGTGCCAGCAGCGCGGCAGGGTCCTACAATGAGCAGTTCTTC
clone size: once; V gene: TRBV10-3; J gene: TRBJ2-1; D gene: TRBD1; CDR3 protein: CAIRGDRGGNEQFF; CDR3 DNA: TGTGCCATCAGGGGGGACAGGGGTGGGAATGAGCAGTTCTTC
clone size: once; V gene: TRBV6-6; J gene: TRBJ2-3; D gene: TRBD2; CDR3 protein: CASSRTSGTRTDTQYF; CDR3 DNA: TGTGCCAGCAGCCGGACTAGCGGGACCCGCACAGATACGCAGTATTTT
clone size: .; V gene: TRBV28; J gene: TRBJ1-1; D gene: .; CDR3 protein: CASSLWGGTVNTEAFF; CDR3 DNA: TGTGCCAGCAGTTTATGGGGGGGGACGGTGAACACTGAAGCTTTCTTT
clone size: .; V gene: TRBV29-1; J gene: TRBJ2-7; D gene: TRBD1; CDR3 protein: CSVVDRGLNYEQYF; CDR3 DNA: TGCAGCGTCGTGGACAGGGGGCTCAACTACGAGCAGTACTTC
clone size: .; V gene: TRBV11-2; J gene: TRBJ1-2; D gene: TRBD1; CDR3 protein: CASTDRDRGNGYTF; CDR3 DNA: TGTGCCAGCACCGACCGGGACAGGGGAAATGGCTACACCTTC
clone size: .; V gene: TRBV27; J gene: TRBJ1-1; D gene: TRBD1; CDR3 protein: CASRADKGAFAEAFF; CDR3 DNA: TGTGCCAGCCGAGCCGATAAGGGGGCGTTCGCTGAAGCTTTCTTT
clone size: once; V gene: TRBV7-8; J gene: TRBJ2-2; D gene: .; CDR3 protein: CASSLVAGFTGELFF; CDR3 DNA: TGTGCCAGCAGCTTAGTGGCGGGTTTCACCGGGGAGCTGTTTTTT
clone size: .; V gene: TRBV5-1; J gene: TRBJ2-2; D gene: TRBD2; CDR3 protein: CASRLAQAGELFF; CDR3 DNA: TGCGCCAGCAGACTAGCGCAGGCCGGGGAGCTGTTTTTT
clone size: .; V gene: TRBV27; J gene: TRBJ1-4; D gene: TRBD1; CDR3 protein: CASRPTGRNEKLFF; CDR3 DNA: TGTGCCAGCAGACCGACAGGGCGAAATGAAAAACTGTTTTTT
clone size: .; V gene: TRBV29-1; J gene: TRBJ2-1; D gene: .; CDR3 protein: CSVEGYMHSSYNEQFF; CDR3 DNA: TGCAGCGTTGAAGGATATATGCATAGCTCCTACAATGAGCAGTTCTTC
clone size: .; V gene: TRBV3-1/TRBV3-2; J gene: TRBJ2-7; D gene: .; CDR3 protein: CASSRQDSLGQYF; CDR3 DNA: TGTGCCAGCAGCCGCCAGGACAGTCTTGGGCAGTACTTC
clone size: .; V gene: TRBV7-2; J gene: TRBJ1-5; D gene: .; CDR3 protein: CASSLMGRGQPQHF; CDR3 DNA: TGTGCCAGCAGCTTAATGGGAAGGGGTCAGCCCCAGCATTTT
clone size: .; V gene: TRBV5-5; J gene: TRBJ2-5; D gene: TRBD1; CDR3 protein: CASGTGVVSGETQYF; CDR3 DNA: TGTGCCAGCGGGACAGGGGTAGTTAGTGGGGAGACCCAGTACTTC
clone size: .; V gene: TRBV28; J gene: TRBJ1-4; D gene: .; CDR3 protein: CASRFGGVTNEKLFF; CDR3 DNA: TGTGCCAGCAGATTCGGTGGAGTTACTAATGAAAAACTGTTTTTT
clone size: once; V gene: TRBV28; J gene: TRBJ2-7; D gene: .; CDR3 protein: CASKGPPPRYEQYF; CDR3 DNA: TGTGCCAGCAAGGGGCCGCCACCGAGGTACGAGCAGTACTTC
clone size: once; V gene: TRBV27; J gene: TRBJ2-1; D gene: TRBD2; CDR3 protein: CASSFYFSGTRSYNEQFF; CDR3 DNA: TGTGCCAGCAGTTTTTACTTTAGCGGGACACGCTCCTACAATGAGCAGTTCTTC
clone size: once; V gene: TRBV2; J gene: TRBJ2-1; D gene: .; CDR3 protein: CASSGSPLYNEQFF; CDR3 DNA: TGTGCCAGCAGTGGTAGTCCCCTCTACAATGAGCAGTTCTTC
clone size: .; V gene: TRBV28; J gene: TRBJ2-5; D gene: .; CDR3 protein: CASSARLGVETQYF; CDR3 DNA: TGTGCCAGCAGTGCACGCCTAGGGGTCGAGACCCAGTACTTC
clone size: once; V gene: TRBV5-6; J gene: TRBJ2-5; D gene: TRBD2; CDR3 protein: CASSIGLAGYPETQYF; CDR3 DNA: TGTGCCAGCAGCATAGGACTAGCGGGATACCCAGAGACCCAGTACTTC
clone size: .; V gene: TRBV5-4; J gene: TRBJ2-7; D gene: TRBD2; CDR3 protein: CASSWTGGLDEQYF; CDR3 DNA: TGTGCCAGCAGCTGGACGGGGGGGCTCGACGAGCAGTACTTC
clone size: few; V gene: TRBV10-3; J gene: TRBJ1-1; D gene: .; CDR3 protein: CAISDSRKMNTEAFF; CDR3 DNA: TGTGCCATCAGTGATTCCAGGAAGATGAACACTGAAGCTTTCTTT
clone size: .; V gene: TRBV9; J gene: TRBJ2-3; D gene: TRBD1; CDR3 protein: CASSANMDPGQGTDTQYF; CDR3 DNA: TGTGCCAGCAGCGCAAATATGGATCCGGGACAGGGCACAGATACGCAGTATTTT
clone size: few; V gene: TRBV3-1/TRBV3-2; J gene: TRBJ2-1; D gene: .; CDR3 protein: CASSQSDLVWLNNEQFF; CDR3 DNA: TGTGCCAGCAGCCAATCCGACTTAGTCTGGCTAAACAATGAGCAGTTCTTC
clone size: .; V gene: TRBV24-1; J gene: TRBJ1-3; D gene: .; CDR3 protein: CATSDLPEHSGNTIYF; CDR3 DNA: TGTGCCACCAGTGATTTACCTGAGCACTCTGGAAACACCATATATTTT
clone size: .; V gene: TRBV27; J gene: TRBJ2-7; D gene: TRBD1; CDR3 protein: CASQKSDRVGEQYF; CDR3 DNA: TGTGCCAGCCAAAAATCAGACAGGGTAGGCGAGCAGTACTTC
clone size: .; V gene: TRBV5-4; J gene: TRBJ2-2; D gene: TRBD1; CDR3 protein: CASSLIQGNGELFF; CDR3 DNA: TGTGCCAGCAGCTTGATACAGGGGAACGGGGAGCTGTTTTTT
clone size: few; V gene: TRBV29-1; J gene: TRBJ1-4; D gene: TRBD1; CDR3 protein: CSVQGATNEKLFF; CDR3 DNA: TGCAGCGTTCAGGGGGCAACTAATGAAAAACTGTTTTTT